The rows below give T cell receptor beta chains drawn from one sample of a study of T cell responses to AZD1222 COVID-19 vaccine. TCRdb's table, derived via immunoSEQ multiplex PCR, lists solely in-frame clones and lacks some. The sample contains roughly 100,000 clones, 88% of which appear only once. Material: peripheral blood, obtained on day 0 of AZD1222 vaccination. These receptors originate from an adult in good health. Each CDR3 is given without its conserved first and last residue.

V: TRBV7-9; J: TRBJ2-3; CDR3: ASSLVGQGGPDTQY
V: TRBV12-3/TRBV12-4; J: TRBJ1-3; CDR3: ASSRTGGNTIY
V: TRBV7-7; J: TRBJ2-5; CDR3: ASSLGRQETQY
V: TRBV11-3; J: TRBJ2-5; CDR3: ASSSTAETQY
V: TRBV5-1; J: TRBJ2-5; CDR3: ASSQQGGQETQY
V: TRBV29-1; J: TRBJ1-1; CDR3: SVVGKNTEAF
V: TRBV7-2; J: TRBJ1-3; CDR3: ASSVDTSGNTIY
V: TRBV29-1; J: TRBJ2-7; CDR3: SVEDPFGLEQY
V: TRBV28; J: TRBJ1-1; CDR3: ATSGYVSNTEAF
V: TRBV5-8; J: TRBJ2-3; CDR3: ASTHGTSAKSTDTQY
V: TRBV6-6; J: TRBJ2-7; CDR3: ASSPEGYEQY
V: TRBV29-1; J: TRBJ2-7; CDR3: SVDWGTNYEQY
V: TRBV10-3; J: TRBJ1-2; CDR3: AIRTGVNYGYT
V: TRBV19; J: TRBJ1-1; CDR3: ASARGAEAF
V: TRBV27; J: TRBJ2-5; CDR3: ASSSLGWGADETQY
V: TRBV5-1; J: TRBJ2-1; CDR3: ASSPTSGAQIEQF
V: TRBV18; J: TRBJ2-1; CDR3: ASSAGTGDRNEQF
V: TRBV27; J: TRBJ2-7; CDR3: ASSALDRVAYEQY
V: TRBV5-1; J: TRBJ1-6; CDR3: ASSLDGQGSSPLH
V: TRBV9; J: TRBJ1-4; CDR3: ASSVEGTGGEKLF
V: TRBV19; J: TRBJ1-1; CDR3: ATLGRGREAF
V: TRBV25-1; J: TRBJ1-5; CDR3: ASSGQGNQPQH
V: TRBV2; J: TRBJ1-5; CDR3: ASRGTGVSDQPQH
V: TRBV27; J: TRBJ1-2; CDR3: ASHSPRARGYT
V: TRBV7-7; J: TRBJ2-1; CDR3: AILAGAYGEQF
V: TRBV7-2; J: TRBJ1-4; CDR3: ASSIRQGDEKLF
V: TRBV2; J: TRBJ2-7; CDR3: ATRSGVEQY
V: TRBV9; J: TRBJ2-3; CDR3: ASSVDGGRDTQY
V: TRBV5-1; J: TRBJ2-2; CDR3: ASNRDRETGELF
V: TRBV11-3; J: TRBJ1-2; CDR3: ASSYRSGYGYT
V: TRBV2; J: TRBJ2-7; CDR3: ASRGTGGRYEQY
V: TRBV2; J: TRBJ2-5; CDR3: ASTQEVGMGTQY
V: TRBV15; J: TRBJ1-1; CDR3: ATSQQELNTEAF
V: TRBV7-8; J: TRBJ2-5; CDR3: ASSLADQETQY
V: TRBV28; J: TRBJ2-7; CDR3: ASSLTGGIIYEQY
V: TRBV14; J: TRBJ2-7; CDR3: ASSQQGQGYEQY
V: TRBV7-8; J: TRBJ2-5; CDR3: ASSDAWTQY
V: TRBV10-3; J: TRBJ2-2; CDR3: AVQGAPTGELF
V: TRBV29-1; J: TRBJ1-2; CDR3: SVAGTAPYGYT
V: TRBV3-1/TRBV3-2; J: TRBJ1-1; CDR3: ASSQTGVNTEAF
V: TRBV2; J: TRBJ1-2; CDR3: ASSTLGNYGYT
V: TRBV2; J: TRBJ1-1; CDR3: ASRAEAGGRTEAF